These 26 T cell receptor beta chains share one sample of origin, sequenced in a study of T cells in women clearing cervical HPV infection. TCRdb's table, derived via immunoSEQ multiplex PCR, lists solely in-frame clones and lacks some. The sample yields 30,000 to 45,000 clones, of which the top ten take up less than 2%. The sequenced material came from blood buffy coat. These receptors all come from a woman between 18 and 70 years old with a cervical HPV16 infection that either progressed to CIN3+ or cleared (not recorded which).

About this clone: The read stops 3 residues short of the end of the CDR3; the missing end is completed from the germline J gene. This sequence joins TRBV2 and TRBJ2-1, with 7 bases fitting TRBD2. Trimming cost V 7 bases and J 7 bases; bases outside gene matches: 10. The CDR3 sequence is 14 residues long. Germline V gene lookup returns CDR1 SNHLY and CDR2 FYNNEI. CDR3 DNA, as far as it was read: TGTGCCAGCACCCGAAGACTAGCTCGGAATGAG. This encodes CASTRRLARNE. The whole CDR3 protein reads CASTRRLARNEQFF.

Notes on this clone: Read sequence stops 3 residues before the CDR3 end, and the germline J gene provides the missing end. The V and J genes are TRBV19 and TRBJ2-3; tentatively, D is TRBD1 (5 bases). Trimming pared 9 bases from V and 6 bases from J, leaving 19 bases between. The CDR3 sequence is 14 residues long. CDR1 is LNHDA and CDR2 is SQIVND in the germline V gene (reference sequence). The chain's CDR3 is CASRPDPDIDTQYF. The sequenced CDR3 bases are TGTGCCAGCCGACCGGACCCGGACATCGATACG.

As concerns this clone: The CDR3 end is not reached by the read, which stops 3 residues before it; the germline J gene fills it in. The V and J genes are TRBV2 and TRBJ2-1; 16 bases align to TRBD2. CDR1 and CDR2 (germline): SNHLY, FYNNEI. The CDR3 contains 18 residues. V shed 9 bases and J 1 base; nucleotides not matched to a gene: 9. CDR3 amino acids: CASSPGLAGGSSYNEQFF. The sequenced CDR3 bases are TGTGCCAGTAGTCCGGGACTAGCGGGGGGGTCGTCCTACAATGAG.

In the case of this clone: The read gets to within 3 residues of the CDR3 end, and the germline J gene fills in the rest. Other DNA sequences in the same sample also yield this CDR3. V usage is TRBV18 and J usage is TRBJ1-2; D may be TRBD1 (6 bases). Between the trimmed V and J ends, which lost 0 bases and 4 bases, there was a span of 12 bases. In germline, CDR1 is KGHSH, CDR2 LQKENI. The CDR3 totals 15 residues. CDR3 bases read: TGTGCCAGCTCACCACCATCAGGGGTAGGCTATGGC. Its protein is CASSPPSGVGYG. In full, the CDR3 is CASSPPSGVGYGYTF.

With regard to this clone: The read is 3 residues too short to cover the CDR3 end, so that end is filled in from the germline J gene. The chain joins TRBV20-1 to TRBJ1-2, with D uncertain. Trimming removed 4 bases at V and 4 bases at J, with 4 bases between. The germline gives CDR1 DFQATT, CDR2 SNEGSKA (reference sequence). This CDR3 region has 10 residues. The sequenced CDR3 bases are TGCAGTGCTAAGGCCTATGGC. Its translation: CSAKAYG. The whole CDR3 sequence is CSAKAYGYTF.

Worth noting for this clone: The junction shows a germline mismatch at one end, possibly a read error. The sample carries other DNA sequences with the same CDR3. Incomplete CDR3 DNA: TGTGCCAGCAGCCAATCCCCCGCGGACTATGGG. Its protein product is CASSQSPADYG. The entire CDR3 is CASSQSPADYGYTF. The rearrangement uses TRBV16 and TRBJ1-2, with D uncertain. The read terminates 3 residues before the CDR3 end, so the remaining end is supplied by the germline J gene. The germline V gene has CDR1 KGHSY and CDR2 FQNENV. This CDR3 region has 14 residues.

As regards this clone: The DNA ends 3 residues before the CDR3 does, and the rest of the CDR3 is filled in from the germline J gene. The J gene is TRBJ2-7, the V gene TRBV19, with D perhaps matching TRBD1 (6 bases). The V and J ends lost 6 bases and 0 bases respectively, with 12 bases between them. The germline V gene encodes CDR1 LNHDA and CDR2 SQIVND (reference sequence). The CDR3 is made up of 14 amino acids. The CDR3 is CASRRTESSYEQYF. The sequenced CDR3 bases are TGTGCCAGTAGGAGGACAGAGAGCTCCTACGAG.

Notes on this clone: The read terminates 3 residues ahead of where the CDR3 ends, so the germline J gene completes it. This chain connects TRBV19 to TRBJ2-3; no firm D call. Trimming removed 5 bases from V and 5 bases from J, with 8 bases in between. The CDR3 runs to 12 residues. Per germline, CDR1 LNHDA and CDR2 SQIVND (reference sequence). CDR3 sequence: CASSPPGDTQYF. The CDR3 DNA, read in part, is TGTGCCAGTAGTCCCCCGGGAGATACG.

Remarks on this clone: The missing CDR3 end, 3 residues past where the read stops, is filled in from the germline J gene. The gene calls are TRBV5-6 and TRBJ2-7; no definite D call. CDR1 is SGHDT and CDR2 is YYEEEE in the germline V gene. The CDR3 length is 12 residues. V lost 5 bases and J lost 4, with 10 bases in between. This chain's CDR3 is CASSKRRYEQYF. CDR3 bases read: TGTGCCAGCAGTAAAAGAAGGTACGAG. Variable domain in full (rest from reference TRBV5-6 and TRBJ2-7): DAGVTQSPTHLIKTRGQQVTLRCSPKSGHDTVSWYQQALGQGPQFIFQYYEEEERQRGNFPDRFSGHQFPNYSSELNVNALLLGDSALYLCASSKRRYEQYFGPGTRLTVT.

A remark on this clone: The read terminates 3 residues before the CDR3 end, so the remaining end is supplied by the germline J gene. This chain connects TRBV29-1 to TRBJ2-7; D not resolved. Germline CDR1 and CDR2: SQVTM and ANQGSEA. The CDR3 sequence is 13 residues long. V was cut by 5 bases and J by 2 bases, with 13 bases left in between. CDR3 DNA, as far as it was read: TGCAGCGTTCAGCGAGCAGATACCTACGAG. Translation gives CSVQRADTYE. The CDR3 as a whole reads CSVQRADTYEQYF.

CDR3 sequence: CASSERGQGALQNDYTF. The CDR3 DNA, read in part, is TGTGCCAGCAGTGAAAGGGGCCAGGGGGCGTTACAAAATGAC. The genes are TRBV2 and TRBJ1-2; 8 bases match TRBD1. Sequencing ends 3 residues short of the CDR3 end; the germline J gene provides the rest. CDR1 SNHLY and CDR2 FYNNEI come from the germline V gene. The CDR3 is made up of 17 amino acids. The whole variable domain, filled in from reference TRBV2 and TRBJ1-2, reads EPEVTQTPSHQVTQMGQEVILRCVPISNHLYFYWYRQILGQKVEFLVSFYNNEISEKSEIFDDQFSVERPDGSNFTLKIRSTKLEDSAMYFCASSERGQGALQNDYTFGSGTRLTVV.

The sequenced part of the CDR3 DNA is TGTGCCAGCAGTGTAATTGACAGGGAGTCCTACGAG. Its translation: CASSVIDRESYE. The entire CDR3 is CASSVIDRESYEQYF. The chain links TRBV2 to TRBJ2-7; TRBD1 matches 7 bases. The read gets to within 3 residues of the CDR3 end, and the germline J gene fills in the rest. Per the germline V gene, CDR1 is SNHLY and CDR2 is FYNNEI. The CDR3 is made up of 15 amino acids. The ends lost 4 bases at V and 1 base at J; junction bases unmatched: 7.

With regard to this clone: The read ends 3 residues before the CDR3 terminus; that terminus is restored from the germline J gene. The rearrangement links TRBV5-1 to TRBJ1-1, with D possibly matching TRBD1 (6 bases). Trimming pared 0 bases from V and 5 bases from J, leaving 11 bases between. The CDR3 has 14 residues. The germline V gene encodes CDR1 SGHRS and CDR2 YFSETQ. CDR3: CASSLAGEWTEAFF. The sequenced part of the CDR3 DNA is TGCGCCAGCAGCTTGGCAGGGGAGTGGACTGAA.

In regard to this clone: The observed sequence ends 3 residues before the CDR3 terminus, with the missing tail filled in from the germline J gene. J is TRBJ1-2 and V is TRBV7-2; a possible D gene is TRBD1 (6 bases). In germline, CDR1 is SGHTA, CDR2 FQGNSA. This CDR3 contains 15 residues. CDR3 DNA, as far as it was read: TGTGCCAGCAGCTTAAGCGGGGGGGCTCTAAACATC. Its translation: CASSLSGGALNI. The whole CDR3 region reads CASSLSGGALNIYTF.

As concerns this clone: The read stops 3 residues short of the end of the CDR3; the missing end is completed from the germline J gene. The chain links TRBV11-2 to TRBJ1-4, with TRBD1 matching over 8 bases. The germline CDR1 and CDR2 sequences are SGHAT and FQNNGV. The CDR3 is 15 residues long. V lost 2 bases and J lost 6; bases outside the gene matches: 5. The chain's CDR3 is CASSLSQGAHEKLFF. CDR3 DNA (partial): TGTGCCAGCAGCTTATCGCAGGGGGCTCATGAAAAA.

Points on this clone: The read halts 3 residues ahead of the CDR3 end, with the missing end drawn from the germline J gene. V usage is TRBV5-6 and J usage is TRBJ1-1; D remains ambiguous. The CDR3 is made up of 14 amino acids. In germline, CDR1 is SGHDT, CDR2 YYEEEE. V gave up 0 bases and J gave up 4 bases, with 10 bases separating them. The CDR3 spells CASSLVGVVTEAFF. CDR3 bases read: TGTGCCAGCAGCTTGGTCGGGGTGGTCACTGAA.

Worth noting for this clone: Sequencing ends 3 residues short of the CDR3 end; the germline J gene provides the rest. The chain uses TRBV6-1 and TRBJ1-5; no clear D. Germline lookup yields CDR1 MNHNS and CDR2 SASEGT. Trimming cost V 1 base and J 5 bases, with 6 bases left between them. The CDR3 runs 13 residues. The CDR3 sequence: CASSEGRDQPQHF. Partial CDR3 DNA: TGTGCCAGCAGTGAAGGGAGGGATCAGCCC.

With respect to this clone: From the germline J gene comes the end of the CDR3, since the read stops 3 residues before it. This chain uses TRBV23-1 with TRBJ1-4; no firm D call. TRBV23-1 is an ORF; its function is uncertain. V lost 3 bases, J lost 5 bases, and 7 bases lay in between. CDR3 length: 13 amino acids. The CDR3 reads CASSHTVNEKLFF. CDR3 DNA (partial): TGCGCCAGCAGTCATACAGTCAATGAAAAA.

Incomplete CDR3 DNA: TGTGCCAGCAGTGACAGGGGGTCCTACGAG. Translating gives CASSDRGSYE. The whole CDR3 sequence is CASSDRGSYEQYF. The chain employs TRBV6-1 and TRBJ2-7; 7 nucleotides align to TRBD1. The read halts 3 residues ahead of the CDR3 end, with the missing end drawn from the germline J gene. V was pared by 3 bases and J by 1 base, with 0 bases of the junction left unmatched. CDR3 size: 13 residues. Per germline, CDR1 MNHNS and CDR2 SASEGT.

On this clone itself: The sequenced fragment ends 3 residues before the CDR3 boundary, so the rest is inferred from the germline J gene. This chain joins TRBV2 and TRBJ1-2, with TRBD1 as a possible D gene (5 bases). Germline V gene data show CDR1 as SNHLY and CDR2 as FYNNEI. This CDR3 region has 14 residues. Trimming removed 1 base from V and 7 bases from J, with 13 bases in between. The CDR3 DNA, read in part, is TGTGCCAGCAGTGAAGGTCGGGGGAACATTGGC. Its protein product is CASSEGRGNIG. The entire CDR3 sequence reads CASSEGRGNIGYTF.

With respect to this clone: The read ends 3 residues before the CDR3 terminus; that terminus is restored from the germline J gene. The chain recombines TRBV5-6 with TRBJ2-7; TRBD1 matches 7 bases. Germline CDR1 SGHDT, CDR2 YYEEEE. J was trimmed by 2 bases and V by 1 base; bases with no gene match: 3. The CDR3 extends over 14 amino acids. CDR3: CASSLWTGTYEQYF. CDR3 DNA (partial): TGTGCCAGCAGCTTGTGGACAGGAACCTACGAG.

Points on this clone: The CDR3 extends 3 residues past the end of the read, so its final part is completed from the germline J gene. V gene TRBV4-1 combines with J gene TRBJ2-5; 14 nucleotides line up with TRBD2. The CDR3 runs to 15 residues. Germline V CDR1 and CDR2: MGHRA, YSYEKL. V lost 1 base, J lost 5 bases, and 0 bases stayed unmatched. The CDR3 DNA, read in part, is TGCGCCAGCAGCCAAGGGACTAGCGGGGGGGAGACC. Residues: CASSQGTSGGET. From start to end, the CDR3 is CASSQGTSGGETQYF.

Of note for this clone: From the germline J gene comes the end of the CDR3, since the read stops 3 residues before it. This sequence joins TRBV2 and TRBJ2-1, with D perhaps TRBD1 (6 bases). V lost 4 bases to trimming and J lost 9 bases, with 22 bases between them. Germline V CDR1 and CDR2: SNHLY, FYNNEI. CDR3 length equals 16 residues. The CDR3 sequence is CASSARVRGGFSEQFF. The sequenced CDR3 bases are TGTGCCAGCAGTGCCAGGGTCAGGGGCGGGTTTAGTGAG.

For this clone: The read terminates 3 residues ahead of where the CDR3 ends, so the germline J gene completes it. The chain is built from TRBV19 and TRBJ1-1; D might be TRBD1 (6 bases). V was pared by 1 base and J by 0 bases, with 12 bases between. CDR1 and CDR2 from the germline V gene are LNHDA and SQIVND (reference sequence). The CDR3 is 16 residues long. The sequenced part of the CDR3 DNA is TGTGCCAGTAGTATAGCAGGGGTACTTCTGAACACTGAA. It is translated as CASSIAGVLLNTE. The entire CDR3 is CASSIAGVLLNTEAFF.

On this clone itself: The CDR3 end falls 3 residues outside the read, so it is completed with the germline J gene. The rearrangement joins TRBV4-1 to TRBJ1-6; D call uncertain. This CDR3 is 14 amino acids long. V dropped 1 base and J dropped 6 bases, with 7 bases sitting between them. Germline V gene lookup returns CDR1 MGHRA and CDR2 YSYEKL. CDR3 residues: CASSQGTSNSPLHF. The CDR3 bases that were read are TGCGCCAGCAGCCAAGGAACATCTAATTCACCC.

Worth noting for this clone: The CDR3 is cut off 3 residues early in the read; its end comes from the germline J gene. The rearrangement joins TRBV6-4 to TRBJ1-4, with D possibly TRBD1 on 6 matching bases. CDR1 MRHNA and CDR2 SNTAGT come from the germline V gene. V was cut by 10 bases and J by 7 bases, with 16 bases left in between. The CDR3 is 13 residues long. The CDR3 protein is CAKTGGAPEKLFF. The CDR3 bases that were read are TGTGCCAAGACAGGAGGGGCCCCTGAAAAA.